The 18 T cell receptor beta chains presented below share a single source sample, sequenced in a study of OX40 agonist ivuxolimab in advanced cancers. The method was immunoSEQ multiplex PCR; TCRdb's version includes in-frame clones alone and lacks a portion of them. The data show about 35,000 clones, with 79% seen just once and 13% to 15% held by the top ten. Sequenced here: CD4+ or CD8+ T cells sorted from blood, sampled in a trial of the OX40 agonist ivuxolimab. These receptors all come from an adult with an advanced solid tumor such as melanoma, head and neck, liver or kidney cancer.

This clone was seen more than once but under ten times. CDR3 coding DNA: TGCGCCAGCAGCCCGGAGGGTAGCGGGTCTCAAGAGACCCAGTACTTC. It yields the protein CASSPEGSGSQETQYF. The rearrangement joins TRBV5-1 to TRBJ2-5, with TRBD2 identical over 7 bases. Looked up from germline, CDR1 is SGHRS and CDR2 is YFSETQ. CDR3 length: 16 residues. V gave up 4 bases and J gave up 2 bases; unmatched junction bases: 11.

CDR3 DNA: TGTGCCAGCAGCTCCTTACAGGGGTGGAACGAGCAGTACTTC. Encoded protein: CASSSLQGWNEQYF. The chain has TRBV7-2 and TRBJ2-7, with TRBD1 matching over 7 bases. With V trimmed by 4 bases and J by 5 bases, 8 bases remained unmatched. Looked up from germline, CDR1 is SGHTA and CDR2 is FQGNSA. The CDR3 covers 14 residues.

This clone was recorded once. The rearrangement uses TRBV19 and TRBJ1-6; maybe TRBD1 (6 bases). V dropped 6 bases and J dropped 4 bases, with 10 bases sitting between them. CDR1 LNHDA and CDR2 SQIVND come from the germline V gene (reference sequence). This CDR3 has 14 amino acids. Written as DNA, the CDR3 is TGTGCCAGTAGCCCCGGACAGTATAATTCACCCCTCCACTTT. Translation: CASSPGQYNSPLHF.

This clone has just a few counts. The CDR3 DNA reads as TGTGCCAGCAGTTCCGGGGGACTGAACACTGAAGCTTTCTTT. Translation: CASSSGGLNTEAFF. The chain recombines TRBV6-6 with TRBJ1-1; weak D call: TRBD1 (5 bases). Per germline, CDR1 MNHNY and CDR2 SVGAGI (reference sequence). The CDR3 is 14 residues long. V was cut by 4 bases and J by 0 bases, with 9 bases left in between.

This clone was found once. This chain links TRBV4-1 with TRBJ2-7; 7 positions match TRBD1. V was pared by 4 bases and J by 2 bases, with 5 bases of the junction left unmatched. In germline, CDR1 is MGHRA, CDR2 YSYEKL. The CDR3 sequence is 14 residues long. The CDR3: CASSLPGTAYEQYF. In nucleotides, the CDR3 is TGCGCCAGCAGCCTACCCGGGACAGCCTACGAGCAGTACTTC.

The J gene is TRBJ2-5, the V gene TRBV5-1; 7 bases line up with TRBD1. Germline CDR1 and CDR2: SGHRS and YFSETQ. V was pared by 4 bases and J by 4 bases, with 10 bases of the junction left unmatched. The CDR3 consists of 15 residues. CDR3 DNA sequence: TGCGCCAGCAGCGTTGGGACAGCGGTGGGAGAGACCCAGTACTTC. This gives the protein CASSVGTAVGETQYF.

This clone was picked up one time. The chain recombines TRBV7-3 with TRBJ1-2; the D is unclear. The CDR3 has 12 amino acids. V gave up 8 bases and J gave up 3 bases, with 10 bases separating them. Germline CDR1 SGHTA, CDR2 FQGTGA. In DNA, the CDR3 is TGTGCCAGCGGCTCAAGGGACTATGGCTACACCTTC. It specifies CASGSRDYGYTF.

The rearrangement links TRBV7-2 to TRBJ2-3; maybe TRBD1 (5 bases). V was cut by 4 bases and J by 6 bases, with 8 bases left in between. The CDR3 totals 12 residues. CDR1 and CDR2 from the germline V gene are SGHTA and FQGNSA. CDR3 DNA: TGTGCCAGCAGCTCCCCAGGGGATACGCAGTATTTT. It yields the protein CASSSPGDTQYF.

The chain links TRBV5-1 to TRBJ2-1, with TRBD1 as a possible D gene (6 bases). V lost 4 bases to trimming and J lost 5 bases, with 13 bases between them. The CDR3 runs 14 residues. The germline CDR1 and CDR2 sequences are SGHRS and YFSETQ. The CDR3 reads CASSPWGLDNEQFF. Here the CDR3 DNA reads TGCGCCAGCAGCCCCTGGGGGCTCGACAATGAGCAGTTCTTC.

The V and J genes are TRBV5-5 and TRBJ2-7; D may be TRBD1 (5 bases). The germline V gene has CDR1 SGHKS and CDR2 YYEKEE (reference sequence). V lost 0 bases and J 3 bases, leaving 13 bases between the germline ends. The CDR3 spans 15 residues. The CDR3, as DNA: TGTGCCAGCAGCTTGGTAGGGGATAGAAACTACGAGCAGTACTTC. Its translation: CASSLVGDRNYEQYF.

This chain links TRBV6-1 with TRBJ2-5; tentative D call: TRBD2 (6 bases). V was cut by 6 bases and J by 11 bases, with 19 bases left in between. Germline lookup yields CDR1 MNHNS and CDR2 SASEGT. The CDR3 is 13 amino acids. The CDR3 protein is CASRIGGASEQYF. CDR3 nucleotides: TGTGCCAGCAGGATCGGGGGAGCATCTGAGCAGTACTTC.

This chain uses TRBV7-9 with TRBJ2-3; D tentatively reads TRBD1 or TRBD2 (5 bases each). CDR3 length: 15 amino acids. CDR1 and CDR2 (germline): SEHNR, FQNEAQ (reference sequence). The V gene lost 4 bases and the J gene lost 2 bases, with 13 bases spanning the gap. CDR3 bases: TGTGCCAGCAGCTCCACCGGGACCGCCACAGATACGCAGTATTTT. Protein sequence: CASSSTGTATDTQYF.

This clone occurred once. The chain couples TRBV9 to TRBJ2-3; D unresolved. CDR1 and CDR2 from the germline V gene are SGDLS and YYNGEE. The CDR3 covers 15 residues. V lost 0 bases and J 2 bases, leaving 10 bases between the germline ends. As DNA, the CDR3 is TGTGCCAGCAGCGTAGGACTCCCCCTCACAGATACGCAGTATTTT. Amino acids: CASSVGLPLTDTQYF.

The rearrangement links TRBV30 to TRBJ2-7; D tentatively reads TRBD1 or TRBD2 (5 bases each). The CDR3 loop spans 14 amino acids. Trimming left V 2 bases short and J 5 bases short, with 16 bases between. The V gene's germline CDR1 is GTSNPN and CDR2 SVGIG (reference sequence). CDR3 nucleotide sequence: TGTGCCTGGAGTACCCGGGACCCTCTCGACGAGCAGTACTTC. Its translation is CAWSTRDPLDEQYF.

In DNA form, the CDR3 reads TGTGCCAGCAGCTTAGCGCTCAGGGGGTATGGCTACACCTTC. Protein product: CASSLALRGYGYTF. The rearrangement links TRBV7-2 to TRBJ1-2; 7 bases fit TRBD1. J was trimmed by 5 bases and V by 0 bases; bases with no gene match: 3. Germline values: CDR1 SGHTA, CDR2 FQGNSA. This CDR3 has 14 amino acids. Filled out from reference TRBV7-2 and TRBJ1-2, the complete variable domain reads GAGVSQSPSNKVTEKGKDVELRCDPISGHTALYWYRQSLGQGLEFLIYFQGNSAPDKSGLPSDRFSAERTGGSVSTLTIQRTQQEDSAVYLCASSLALRGYGYTFGSGTRLTVV.

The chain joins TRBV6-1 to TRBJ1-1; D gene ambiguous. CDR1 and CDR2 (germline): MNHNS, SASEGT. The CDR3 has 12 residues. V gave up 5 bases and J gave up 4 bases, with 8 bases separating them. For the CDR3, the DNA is TGTGCCAGCAGTCTAAGCGGCACTGAAGCTTTCTTT. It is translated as CASSLSGTEAFF.

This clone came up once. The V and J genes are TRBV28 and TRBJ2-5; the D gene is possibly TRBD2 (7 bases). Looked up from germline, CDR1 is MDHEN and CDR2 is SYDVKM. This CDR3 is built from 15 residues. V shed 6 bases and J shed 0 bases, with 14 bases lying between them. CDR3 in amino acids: CASREGGPYQETQYF. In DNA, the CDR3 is TGTGCCAGCAGGGAGGGGGGGCCGTACCAAGAGACCCAGTACTTC.

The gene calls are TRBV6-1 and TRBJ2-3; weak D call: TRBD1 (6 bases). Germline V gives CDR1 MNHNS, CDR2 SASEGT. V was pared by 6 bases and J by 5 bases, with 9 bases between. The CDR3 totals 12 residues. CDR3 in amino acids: CASRTQGDTQYF. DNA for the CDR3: TGTGCCAGCAGGACACAGGGAGATACGCAGTATTTT.